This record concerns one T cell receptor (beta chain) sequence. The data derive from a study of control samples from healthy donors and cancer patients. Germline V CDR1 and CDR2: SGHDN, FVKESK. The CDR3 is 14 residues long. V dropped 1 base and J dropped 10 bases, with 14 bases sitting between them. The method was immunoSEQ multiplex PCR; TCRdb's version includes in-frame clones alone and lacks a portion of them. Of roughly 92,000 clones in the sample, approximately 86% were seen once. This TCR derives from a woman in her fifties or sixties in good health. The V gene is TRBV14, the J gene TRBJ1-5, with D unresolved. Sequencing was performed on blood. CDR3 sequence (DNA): TGTGCCAGCAGCCAAGCAGGCACCCCCAAACCCCAGCATTTT. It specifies CASSQAGTPKPQHF.